Listed here are 7 T cell receptor beta chains from one sample, sequenced in a study of cytomegalovirus exposure and HLA in healthy donors. PCR involved 60 Vbeta and 13 Jbeta primers. Produced via immunoSEQ multiplex PCR; TCRdb's table is partial and in-frame only. This sample has about 100,000 clones, with roughly four fifths found just once. The specimen was PBMCs. These receptors were collected from a male donor in good health and CMV-seropositive.

The chain uses TRBV23-1 and TRBJ2-5; 7 bases are a match to TRBD1. TRBV23-1 falls under the ORF class, with uncertain function. The CDR3 covers 14 residues. The junction had 9 bases not matched to a gene; V was cut back by 11 bases and J by 0 bases. This CDR3 reads CAARQGTDQETQYF. CDR3 nucleotide sequence: TGCGCCGCTAGACAGGGAACAGACCAAGAGACCCAGTACTTC.

This clone turned up a few times. The chain employs TRBV7-8 and TRBJ2-7; tentative D call: TRBD1 (6 bases). CDR3 size: 15 residues. V lost 4 bases and J lost 2, with 15 bases in between. Per germline, CDR1 SGHVS and CDR2 FQNEAQ. The chain's CDR3 is CASSWGPTPTYEQYF. The CDR3 DNA is TGTGCCAGCAGCTGGGGGCCGACACCCACCTACGAGCAGTACTTC. The full variable domain, completed using reference TRBV7-8 and TRBJ2-7, is GAGVSQSPRYKVAKRGQDVALRCDPISGHVSLFWYQQALGQGPEFLTYFQNEAQLDKSGLPSDRFFAERPEGSVSTLKIQRTQQEDSAVYLCASSWGPTPTYEQYFGPGTRLTVT.

This clone was seen a handful of times. The CDR3 protein is CASSFTSSRADTQYF. CDR3 bases: TGCGCCAGCAGCTTTACTAGTTCTCGGGCAGATACGCAGTATTTT. The V call is TRBV5-1, the J call TRBJ2-3, with D tentatively TRBD2 (5 bases). Trimming stripped 2 bases from V and 4 bases from J, with 14 bases between. Germline V gene lookup returns CDR1 SGHRS and CDR2 YFSETQ. CDR3 length: 15 residues.

This rearrangement joins TRBV7-2 to TRBJ1-1; 7 nucleotides match TRBD1. With 5 bases clipped from V and 6 bases from J, the junction kept 15 bases outside the gene matches. Per germline, CDR1 SGHTA and CDR2 FQGNSA. The CDR3 covers 16 residues. CDR3 in DNA: TGTGCCAGCAGCGAGGGGGCCGGGTGGGGGGATCCTGAAGCTTTCTTT. Protein sequence: CASSEGAGWGDPEAFF. The full variable domain, in which reference TRBV7-2 and TRBJ1-1 provide the parts outside the CDR3, is GAGVSQSPSNKVTEKGKDVELRCDPISGHTALYWYRQSLGQGLEFLIYFQGNSAPDKSGLPSDRFSAERTGGSVSTLTIQRTQQEDSAVYLCASSEGAGWGDPEAFFGQGTRLTVV.

Of note for this clone: Relative to the germline gene, one junction end is altered; a read error may explain this. The CDR3 DNA reads TGTGCCAGCAGCGCCACAGGGGCCCACGTCCTGACTTTC. This gives the protein CASSATGAHVLTF. The chain couples TRBV9 to TRBJ2-6; TRBD1 agrees at 7 bases. The CDR3 loop spans 13 amino acids. The V gene's germline CDR1 is SGDLS and CDR2 YYNGEE.

There are a few counts of this clone. The chain joins TRBV6-4 to TRBJ2-6; D perhaps matches TRBD2 (6 bases). The CDR3 runs 18 residues. V lost 8 bases, J lost 0 bases, and 20 bases lay in between. Germline V gene data show CDR1 as MRHNA and CDR2 as SNTAGT. In nucleotides, the CDR3 is TGTGCCAGCGCGGAGGCTAGCGCCTCCGGCTCTGGGGCCAACGTCCTGACTTTC. This codes for CASAEASASGSGANVLTF.

This clone occurred once. CDR3 in DNA: TGTGCCAGCACCGGCAGGGGTGGCACTGAAGCTTTCTTT. This codes for CASTGRGGTEAFF. The chain has TRBV7-2 and TRBJ1-1, with D maybe TRBD1 (6 bases). The CDR3 runs 13 residues. The V and J ends lost 7 bases and 4 bases respectively, with 13 bases between them. From germline, CDR1 is SGHTA and CDR2 FQGNSA.